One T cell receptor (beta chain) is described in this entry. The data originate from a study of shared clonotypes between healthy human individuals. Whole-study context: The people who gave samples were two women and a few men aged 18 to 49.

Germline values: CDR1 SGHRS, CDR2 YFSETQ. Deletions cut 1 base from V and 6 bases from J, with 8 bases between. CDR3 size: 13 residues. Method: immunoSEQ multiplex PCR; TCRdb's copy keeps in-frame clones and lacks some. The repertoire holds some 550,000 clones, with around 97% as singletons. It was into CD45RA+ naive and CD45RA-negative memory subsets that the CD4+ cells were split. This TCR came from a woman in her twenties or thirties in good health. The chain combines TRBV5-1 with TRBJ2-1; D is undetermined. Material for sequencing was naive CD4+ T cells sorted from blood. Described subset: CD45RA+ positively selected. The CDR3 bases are TGCGCCAGCAGCTTGCATTTCGGCAATGAGCAGTTCTTC. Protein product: CASSLHFGNEQFF. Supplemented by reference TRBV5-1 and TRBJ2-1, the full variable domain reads KAGVTQTPRYLIKTRGQQVTLSCSPISGHRSVSWYQQTPGQGLQFLFEYFSETQRNKGNFPGRFSGRQFSNSRSEMNVSTLELGDSALYLCASSLHFGNEQFFGPGTRLTVL.